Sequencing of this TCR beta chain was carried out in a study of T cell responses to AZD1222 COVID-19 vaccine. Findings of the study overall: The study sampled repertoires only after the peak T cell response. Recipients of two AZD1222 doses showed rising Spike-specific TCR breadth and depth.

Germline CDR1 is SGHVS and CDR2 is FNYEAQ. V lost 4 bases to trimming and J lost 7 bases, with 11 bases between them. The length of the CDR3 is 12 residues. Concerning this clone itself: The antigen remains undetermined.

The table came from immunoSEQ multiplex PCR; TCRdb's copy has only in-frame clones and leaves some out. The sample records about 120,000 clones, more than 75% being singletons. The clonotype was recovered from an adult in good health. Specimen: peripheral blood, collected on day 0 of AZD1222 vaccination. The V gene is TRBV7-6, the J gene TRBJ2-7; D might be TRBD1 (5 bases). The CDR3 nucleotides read TGTGCCAGCAGCTCTCAGGGTGGTGAGCAGTACTTC. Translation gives CASSSQGGEQYF.